This passage covers 18 T cell receptor beta chains from one sample sequenced in a study of T cell responses to AZD1222 COVID-19 vaccine. Sequenced by immunoSEQ multiplex PCR; TCRdb stores in-frame clones only, minus some. Here the sample spans approximately 180,000 clones, more than 75% being singletons. The sample in question was peripheral blood, obtained 28 days after the second AZD1222 dose. The source of these receptors is an adult who received the AZD1222 COVID-19 vaccine.

This clone came up once. This chain joins TRBV7-2 and TRBJ1-2, with TRBD1 matching over 7 bases. Germline-derived CDR1 and CDR2 are SGHTA and FQGNSA. The CDR3 is 16 amino acids. V lost 1 base, J lost 0 bases, and 5 bases stayed unmatched. The CDR3 region has the DNA TGTGCCAGCAGCTTAGGACCAGGGGGAGCTAACTATGGCTACACCTTC. It encodes CASSLGPGGANYGYTF. The full variable domain, its missing parts supplied by reference TRBV7-2 and TRBJ1-2, is GAGVSQSPSNKVTEKGKDVELRCDPISGHTALYWYRQSLGQGLEFLIYFQGNSAPDKSGLPSDRFSAERTGGSVSTLTIQRTQQEDSAVYLCASSLGPGGANYGYTFGSGTRLTVV.

V and J are TRBV28 and TRBJ1-1, with 11 bases identical to TRBD1. The length of the CDR3 is 14 residues. The ends lost 6 bases at V and 4 bases at J; junction bases unmatched: 4. Germline V gene data show CDR1 as MDHEN and CDR2 as SYDVKM. CDR3 amino acids: CASRTGTGGTEAFF. CDR3 nucleotide sequence: TGTGCCAGCAGGACCGGGACAGGGGGCACTGAAGCTTTCTTT. The full variable domain, in which reference TRBV28 and TRBJ1-1 provide the parts outside the CDR3, is DVKVTQSSRYLVKRTGEKVFLECVQDMDHENMFWYRQDPGLGLRLIYFSYDVKMKEKGDIPEGYSVSREKKERFSLILESASTNQTSMYLCASRTGTGGTEAFFGQGTRLTVV.

V usage is TRBV5-4 and J usage is TRBJ1-1; D call uncertain. V was pared by 5 bases and J by 1 base, with 12 bases between. This CDR3 has 14 amino acids. Germline lookup yields CDR1 SGHNT and CDR2 YYREEE (reference sequence). The CDR3 region has the DNA TGTGCCAGCAGTCCGGGAGGTTCGAACACTGAAGCTTTCTTT. Protein sequence: CASSPGGSNTEAFF.

The chain joins TRBV28 to TRBJ2-7; 9 bases match TRBD2. The CDR3 is 16 residues long. From germline, CDR1 is MDHEN and CDR2 SYDVKM. Trimming cost V 1 base and J 5 bases; bases outside gene matches: 9. CDR3 nucleotides: TGTGCCAGCAGTTTATTTTCCCCGCGGGAGGGCAACGAGCAGTACTTC. It specifies CASSLFSPREGNEQYF.

V and J are TRBV4-3 and TRBJ2-2; TRBD2 matches at 9 bases. The junction had 8 bases not matched to a gene; V was cut back by 0 bases and J by 6 bases. Germline V gene data show CDR1 as LGHNA and CDR2 as YSLEER. The CDR3 consists of 17 residues. The CDR3 loop reads CASSQELAGAGAGELFF. CDR3 DNA sequence: TGCGCCAGCAGCCAAGAATTAGCGGGAGCGGGCGCCGGGGAGCTGTTTTTT.

The chain joins TRBV4-3 to TRBJ2-7; D is undetermined. CDR3 length: 14 residues. Deletions cut 4 bases from V and 5 bases from J, with 15 bases between. The germline V gene encodes CDR1 LGHNA and CDR2 YSLEER. CDR3 region: CASSPNARIHEQYF. DNA for the CDR3: TGCGCCAGCAGCCCCAACGCGAGGATCCACGAGCAGTACTTC.

The rearrangement joins TRBV9 to TRBJ2-1, with D tentatively TRBD2 (5 bases). CDR1 is SGDLS and CDR2 is YYNGEE in the germline V gene. Between the trimmed V and J ends, which lost 7 bases and 5 bases, there was a span of 13 bases. This CDR3 is built from 13 residues. CDR3 sequence reads: CASRRGLDNEQFF. CDR3 nucleotide sequence: TGTGCCAGCCGTAGAGGGCTGGACAATGAGCAGTTCTTC.

This chain connects TRBV6-1 to TRBJ1-2; D unclear. Germline V gene lookup returns CDR1 MNHNS and CDR2 SASEGT. The CDR3 extends over 13 amino acids. V lost 1 base, J lost 2 bases, and 5 bases lay in between. CDR3 nucleotides: TGTGCCAGCAGTGAAGGGGTAAACTATGGCTACACCTTC. Translated: CASSEGVNYGYTF.

The V call is TRBV6-5, the J call TRBJ2-1; TRBD2 agrees at 12 bases. Germline loops: CDR1 MNHEY, CDR2 SVGAGI. The CDR3 is 16 residues long. V lost 0 bases to trimming and J lost 10 bases; unmatched junction nucleotides: 7. The CDR3: CASSYSLAGGPREQFF. In DNA, the CDR3 is TGTGCCAGCAGTTACTCCCTAGCGGGAGGGCCAAGGGAGCAGTTCTTC.

The rearrangement links TRBV3-1 (or the pseudogene TRBV3-2) to TRBJ1-2; D remains ambiguous. Germline CDR1 and CDR2: LGHDT and YNNKEL (reference sequence). V was clipped by 6 bases and J by 4 bases, with 18 bases between them. There are 15 residues in the CDR3. CDR3 DNA sequence: TGTGCCAGCAGTAACTCCGGAACTTCACCCTATGGCTACACCTTC. This sequence encodes CASSNSGTSPYGYTF.

Only a few counts were recorded for this clone. The V gene is TRBV4-3, the J gene TRBJ1-2; the D is unclear. This CDR3 has 14 amino acids. Germline V lookup: CDR1 LGHNA, CDR2 YSLEER. Between the trimmed V and J ends, which lost 4 bases and 7 bases, there was a span of 16 bases. CDR3 sequence: CASSPDTFTSGYTF. CDR3 bases: TGCGCCAGCAGCCCCGACACCTTTACGAGTGGCTACACCTTC.

The CDR3 protein is CAWSKQTGVVEPQHF. CDR3 coding DNA: TGTGCCTGGAGTAAACAAACAGGAGTGGTGGAGCCCCAGCATTTT. The chain couples TRBV30 to TRBJ1-5, with D maybe TRBD1 (5 bases). CDR1 is GTSNPN, CDR2 SVGIG, per germline (reference sequence). V dropped 2 bases and J dropped 8 bases, with 19 bases sitting between them. The CDR3 is 15 residues long.

The chain carries TRBV25-1 and TRBJ2-3; perhaps TRBD2 as D (6 bases). V dropped 6 bases and J dropped 2 bases, with 21 bases sitting between them. Per the germline V gene, CDR1 is MGHDK and CDR2 is SYGVNS. The length of the CDR3 is 17 residues. The CDR3 DNA follows: TGTGCCAGCAGACTGGGGAAGGGACTCGACCACACAGATACGCAGTATTTT. Its translation: CASRLGKGLDHTDTQYF.

The genes are TRBV2 and TRBJ2-1; TRBD2 agrees at 11 bases. The CDR3 sequence is 15 residues long. Trimming took 6 bases from V and 4 from J; bases not matched to a gene: 5. Germline V CDR1 and CDR2: SNHLY, FYNNEI. In DNA, the CDR3 is TGTGCCAGCAGGACAGGACTAGCGGGTTACAATGAGCAGTTCTTC. Its translation: CASRTGLAGYNEQFF.

This clone has only one observation. The chain combines TRBV28 with TRBJ2-3, with TRBD1 matching over 9 bases. The V gene's germline CDR1 is MDHEN and CDR2 SYDVKM. The CDR3 consists of 16 residues. The V segment lost 7 bases and the J segment 3 bases; nucleotides outside the gene matches: 11. In nucleotides, the CDR3 is TGTGCCAGCATTCGGGCGGGGACAGGGTTAACAGATACGCAGTATTTT. Protein product: CASIRAGTGLTDTQYF.

The gene calls are TRBV24-1 and TRBJ2-1, with D possibly being TRBD2 (5 bases). V shed 10 bases and J shed 0 bases, with 9 bases lying between them. The CDR3 loop spans 13 amino acids. Germline assignment: CDR1 KGHDR and CDR2 SFDVKD. CDR3 DNA: TGTGCCACGAGGGCCAGCTCCTACAATGAGCAGTTCTTC. Its translation is CATRASSYNEQFF.

This chain joins TRBV7-3 and TRBJ2-2, with D maybe TRBD2 (6 bases). The germline V and J ends were trimmed by 3 bases and 0 bases, with 8 bases remaining between them. CDR3 length equals 15 residues. Germline V lookup: CDR1 SGHTA, CDR2 FQGTGA. The CDR3 DNA follows: TGTGCCAGCAGCTTGGTAGCGGCGAACACCGGGGAGCTGTTTTTT. Encoded protein: CASSLVAANTGELFF.

The chain's CDR3 is CASSLLVQPNQPQHF. The CDR3 bases are TGTGCCAGCAGCTTACTAGTTCAGCCTAATCAGCCCCAGCATTTT. The V and J genes are TRBV7-8 and TRBJ1-5; unclear D gene. CDR3 length equals 15 residues. CDR1 SGHVS and CDR2 FQNEAQ come from the germline V gene. V shed 2 bases and J shed 4 bases, with 12 bases lying between them.